This is a list of T cell receptor beta chains from one sample in a study of T cell repertoires in cytomegalovirus infection. MiXCR was run by TCRdb on the reads, yielding one entry per CDR3 protein. The sample carries under 200,000 distinct CDR3 sequences, 8.5% to 10% recorded once. Specimen: PBMCs. Source of these receptors: a human donor in good health (CMV status not recorded). Some clones in this sample may be carry-over from other donors' samples. The CDR3 runs from the conserved cysteine through the conserved F or W. Fields, in order: V gene, D gene, J gene, clone size, CDR3 DNA, CDR3 protein. D genes are given only for firm matches. Size tells how often a clone was seen (once, few, many) or the class of an expanded clone, and some rows leave it out.

v_call: TRBV28
d_call: TRBD1
j_call: TRBJ1-5
clone_size: .
cdr3_nt: TGTGCCAGCAGTCCCACAGGGGGATGGCAGCCCCAGCATTTT
cdr3_aa: CASSPTGGWQPQHF

v_call: TRBV5-4
d_call: TRBD2
j_call: TRBJ2-1
clone_size: .
cdr3_nt: TGTGCCAGCAGCTTGGTAGGACTAGCCGATTACAATGAGCAGTTCTTC
cdr3_aa: CASSLVGLADYNEQFF

v_call: TRBV19
d_call: TRBD1
j_call: TRBJ2-6
clone_size: many
cdr3_nt: TGTGCCAGTAGCCCGGGACAGGGGCTCTCTGGGGCCAACGTCCTGACTTTC
cdr3_aa: CASSPGQGLSGANVLTF

v_call: TRBV10-3
d_call: TRBD1
j_call: TRBJ1-1
clone_size: many
cdr3_nt: TGTGCCATCAGTGAACGGACAGGGGGCTTTGGGACTGAAGCTTTCTTT
cdr3_aa: CAISERTGGFGTEAFF

v_call: TRBV12-3/TRBV12-4
d_call: TRBD2
j_call: TRBJ2-3
clone_size: .
cdr3_nt: TGTGCCAGCAGACACGGACTAGCGGGGGGTAACACAGATACGCAGTATTTT
cdr3_aa: CASRHGLAGGNTDTQYF

v_call: TRBV7-2
d_call: TRBD1
j_call: TRBJ1-5
clone_size: many
cdr3_nt: TGTGCCAGCAGCTCCCGGACAGGGTTTAGCAATCAGCCCCAGCATTTT
cdr3_aa: CASSSRTGFSNQPQHF

v_call: TRBV7-9
d_call: TRBD1
j_call: TRBJ2-7
clone_size: many
cdr3_nt: TGTGCCAGCAGCTCTCCGGACAGGGGAGGAGGCGAGCAGTACTTC
cdr3_aa: CASSSPDRGGGEQYF

v_call: TRBV7-9
d_call: TRBD2
j_call: TRBJ2-1
clone_size: many
cdr3_nt: TGTGCCAGCAGCTTACGGACTAGCGGGAGTGTTAATGAGCAGTTCTTC
cdr3_aa: CASSLRTSGSVNEQFF

v_call: TRBV3-1
d_call: TRBD2
j_call: TRBJ2-1
clone_size: .
cdr3_nt: TGTGCCAGCAGCCCCCGGGGGACTAGCTCCTACAATGAGCAGTTCTTC
cdr3_aa: CASSPRGTSSYNEQFF

v_call: TRBV27
d_call: TRBD2
j_call: TRBJ2-1
clone_size: many
cdr3_nt: TGTGCCAGCAGTTCAGCCGTCGGACTAGCGGGGGACAATGAGCAGTTCTTC
cdr3_aa: CASSSAVGLAGDNEQFF

v_call: TRBV24-1
d_call: .
j_call: TRBJ2-7
clone_size: few
cdr3_nt: TGTGCCACCAGTGATTCCAGGGGACGAGCCTACGAGCAGTACTTC
cdr3_aa: CATSDSRGRAYEQYF

v_call: TRBV7-2
d_call: TRBD2
j_call: TRBJ2-7
clone_size: many
cdr3_nt: TGTGCCAGCAGCCAAGGGACTAGCGGCCCGACCTACGAGCAGTACTTC
cdr3_aa: CASSQGTSGPTYEQYF

v_call: TRBV24-1
d_call: .
j_call: TRBJ2-4
clone_size: many
cdr3_nt: TGTGCCACCAGTGGCACAGGACAGCTCGTTCAGTACTTC
cdr3_aa: CATSGTGQLVQYF

v_call: TRBV2
d_call: TRBD2
j_call: TRBJ2-1
clone_size: few
cdr3_nt: TGTGCCAGCAGTCCGCGTTTAGCGGGCACAAAGCAGTTCTTC
cdr3_aa: CASSPRLAGTKQFF

v_call: TRBV12-3/TRBV12-4
d_call: .
j_call: TRBJ2-2
clone_size: .
cdr3_nt: TGTGCCAGCAGTTACCTACAGAACACCGGGGAGCTGTTTTTT
cdr3_aa: CASSYLQNTGELFF

v_call: TRBV19
d_call: .
j_call: TRBJ2-2
clone_size: many
cdr3_nt: TGTGCCAGTAGTAAGGGCGGGAACACCGGGGAGCTGTTTTTT
cdr3_aa: CASSKGGNTGELFF

v_call: TRBV7-2
d_call: .
j_call: TRBJ2-7
clone_size: many
cdr3_nt: TGTGCCAGCAGCTTAACCACAGTGAGGGGCGAGCAGTACTTC
cdr3_aa: CASSLTTVRGEQYF

v_call: TRBV10-2
d_call: .
j_call: TRBJ1-4
clone_size: few
cdr3_nt: TGCGCCAGCAGTGATTCGTCAGGAGAACTGTTTTTT
cdr3_aa: CASSDSSGELFF

v_call: TRBV9
d_call: .
j_call: TRBJ2-1
clone_size: many
cdr3_nt: TGTGCCAGCAGCGTAGAACACAAGGACAATGAGCAGTTCTTC
cdr3_aa: CASSVEHKDNEQFF

v_call: TRBV7-2
d_call: .
j_call: TRBJ2-7
clone_size: many
cdr3_nt: TGTGCCAGCAGCTCACTTAGCGGTCCCGCGGGGCAGTACTTC
cdr3_aa: CASSSLSGPAGQYF

v_call: TRBV7-3
d_call: TRBD2
j_call: TRBJ2-1
clone_size: .
cdr3_nt: TGTGCCAGCAGACCCACTAGCGGGAGGGCCGGTGAGCAGTTCTTC
cdr3_aa: CASRPTSGRAGEQFF

v_call: TRBV25-1
d_call: TRBD2
j_call: TRBJ2-1
clone_size: few
cdr3_nt: TGTGCCAGCAAAAAAGCGGGGGGGCCGTTCAATGAGCAGTTCTTC
cdr3_aa: CASKKAGGPFNEQFF

v_call: TRBV20-1
d_call: TRBD2
j_call: TRBJ2-1
clone_size: many
cdr3_nt: TGCAGTGCCTCGACTAGCCGGGGACAGCAGTTCTTC
cdr3_aa: CSASTSRGQQFF

v_call: TRBV7-9
d_call: TRBD2
j_call: TRBJ2-7
clone_size: many
cdr3_nt: TGTGCCAGCAGCCGTAGCGGGACGCACGAGCAGTACTTC
cdr3_aa: CASSRSGTHEQYF

v_call: TRBV7-2
d_call: TRBD1
j_call: TRBJ1-2
clone_size: many
cdr3_nt: TGTGCCAGCAGCTGGGGACAGAACTATGGCTACACCTTC
cdr3_aa: CASSWGQNYGYTF

v_call: TRBV7-9
d_call: .
j_call: TRBJ2-3
clone_size: many
cdr3_nt: TGTGCCAGCAGCTCCGCGGCGGGCACAGATACGCAGTATTTT
cdr3_aa: CASSSAAGTDTQYF

v_call: TRBV7-2
d_call: .
j_call: TRBJ2-7
clone_size: many
cdr3_nt: TGTGCCAGCAGCTTAGCGCTTCGGACAGAACCCCCCTACGAGCAGTACTTC
cdr3_aa: CASSLALRTEPPYEQYF

v_call: TRBV7-2
d_call: TRBD2
j_call: TRBJ2-1
clone_size: many
cdr3_nt: TGTGCCAGCAGCTTCTGGCGGGAGGGACGGGGCAATGAGCAGTTCTTC
cdr3_aa: CASSFWREGRGNEQFF

v_call: TRBV7-8
d_call: .
j_call: TRBJ1-5
clone_size: many
cdr3_nt: TGTGCCAGCAGCCCGTTGGGGGGCCCTCAGCCCCAGCATTTT
cdr3_aa: CASSPLGGPQPQHF

v_call: TRBV7-2
d_call: .
j_call: TRBJ1-1
clone_size: many
cdr3_nt: TGTGCCAGCAGCTTCCGGCAGGGCGAGAACACTGAAGCTTTCTTT
cdr3_aa: CASSFRQGENTEAFF

v_call: TRBV12-3/TRBV12-4
d_call: TRBD2
j_call: TRBJ2-1
clone_size: .
cdr3_nt: TGTGCCAGCACACGTCACCGGGCGGGAGGGGTTGGTGAGCAGTTCTTC
cdr3_aa: CASTRHRAGGVGEQFF

v_call: TRBV7-8
d_call: TRBD2
j_call: TRBJ2-5
clone_size: many
cdr3_nt: TGTGCCAGCAGCTTAGCGTCTAGCGGGGGTCAAGAGACCCAGTACTTC
cdr3_aa: CASSLASSGGQETQYF

v_call: TRBV4-3
d_call: TRBD2
j_call: TRBJ2-5
clone_size: many
cdr3_nt: TGCGCCAGCAGCCAAACCCCCGGGACTAGCGGAGTAGAGACCCAGTACTTC
cdr3_aa: CASSQTPGTSGVETQYF

v_call: TRBV19
d_call: .
j_call: TRBJ2-7
clone_size: .
cdr3_nt: TGTGCCAGCGCTGAGAGGAGGGGCTACGAGCAGTACTTC
cdr3_aa: CASAERRGYEQYF

v_call: TRBV6-2/TRBV6-3
d_call: .
j_call: TRBJ2-2
clone_size: many
cdr3_nt: TGTGCCAGCAGCCGACTGGACTGGGCATACACCGGGGAGCTGTTTTTT
cdr3_aa: CASSRLDWAYTGELFF

v_call: TRBV12-3/TRBV12-4
d_call: TRBD1
j_call: TRBJ2-7
clone_size: .
cdr3_nt: TGTGCCAGCAGTCCCGGGACAGGGACCTACGAGCAGTACTTC
cdr3_aa: CASSPGTGTYEQYF

v_call: TRBV11-2
d_call: .
j_call: TRBJ1-2
clone_size: many
cdr3_nt: TGTGCCAGCAGCAAGGGCGGCAGGGACACCGGCTACACCTTC
cdr3_aa: CASSKGGRDTGYTF

v_call: TRBV19
d_call: .
j_call: TRBJ1-5
clone_size: .
cdr3_nt: TGTGCCAGTAGTACACAGGGAGATCATCAGCCCCAGCATTTT
cdr3_aa: CASSTQGDHQPQHF

v_call: TRBV20-1
d_call: .
j_call: TRBJ1-5
clone_size: many
cdr3_nt: TGCAGTGCTCCACCCCCAGGGGAGCCCCAGCATTTT
cdr3_aa: CSAPPPGEPQHF

v_call: TRBV7-8
d_call: .
j_call: TRBJ2-1
clone_size: many
cdr3_nt: TGTGCCAGCAGCCTGGGACAAGAGAATGAGCAGTTCTTC
cdr3_aa: CASSLGQENEQFF

v_call: TRBV7-2
d_call: .
j_call: TRBJ2-3
clone_size: many
cdr3_nt: TGTGCCAGCAGCTTAGCTGGGGGCATCACAGATACGCAGTATTTT
cdr3_aa: CASSLAGGITDTQYF

v_call: TRBV6-2/TRBV6-3
d_call: .
j_call: TRBJ2-2
clone_size: many
cdr3_nt: TGTGCCAGCAGTGCGACTAGTTCGATCGGGGAGCTGTTTTTT
cdr3_aa: CASSATSSIGELFF

v_call: TRBV5-1
d_call: TRBD1
j_call: TRBJ2-3
clone_size: .
cdr3_nt: TGCGCCAGCAGCTTCCCCCGGGACAGCCACACAGATACGCAGTATTTT
cdr3_aa: CASSFPRDSHTDTQYF

v_call: TRBV2
d_call: .
j_call: TRBJ2-3
clone_size: .
cdr3_nt: TGTGCCACTACGACGGGTTTACGCGATACGCAGTATTTT
cdr3_aa: CATTTGLRDTQYF

v_call: TRBV20-1
d_call: TRBD1
j_call: TRBJ1-3
clone_size: few
cdr3_nt: TGCAGTGCTAGAGATTTTGCCCGACAGGGAGTAGCTGGAAACACCATATATTTT
cdr3_aa: CSARDFARQGVAGNTIYF

v_call: TRBV7-6
d_call: TRBD1
j_call: TRBJ1-1
clone_size: many
cdr3_nt: TGTGCCAGCAGCTTCAAGGGACAGGGTCTGACTGAAGCTTTCTTT
cdr3_aa: CASSFKGQGLTEAFF

v_call: TRBV28
d_call: .
j_call: TRBJ2-1
clone_size: .
cdr3_nt: TGTGCCAGCAGTTTAGGATTGGGGGGCGACAATGAGCAGTTCTTC
cdr3_aa: CASSLGLGGDNEQFF

v_call: TRBV14
d_call: .
j_call: TRBJ2-5
clone_size: .
cdr3_nt: TGTGCCAGCAGCCAAGTCGGCGGTAGCCTGCAGACCCAGTACTTC
cdr3_aa: CASSQVGGSLQTQYF

v_call: TRBV28
d_call: .
j_call: TRBJ2-2
clone_size: few
cdr3_nt: TGTGCCAGCAGTCCTCGACATCGGGGGTCAGACACCGGGGAGCTGTTTTTT
cdr3_aa: CASSPRHRGSDTGELFF

v_call: TRBV7-8
d_call: TRBD1
j_call: TRBJ2-7
clone_size: many
cdr3_nt: TGTGCCAGCAGCTTAGCGGGGGGACAGGCAATCTACGAGCAGTACTTC
cdr3_aa: CASSLAGGQAIYEQYF

v_call: TRBV7-2
d_call: .
j_call: TRBJ2-3
clone_size: many
cdr3_nt: TGTGCCAGCAGCTTAGAATCTCGGGGCACAGATACGCAGTATTTT
cdr3_aa: CASSLESRGTDTQYF

v_call: TRBV29-1
d_call: .
j_call: TRBJ2-1
clone_size: few
cdr3_nt: TGCAGCGTTGAGGGTAAAAAGGACAGCTCCTACAATGAGCAGTTCTTC
cdr3_aa: CSVEGKKDSSYNEQFF

v_call: TRBV7-6
d_call: .
j_call: TRBJ1-1
clone_size: few
cdr3_nt: TGTGCCAGCAGCACCTCATACCCCAACCATGAAGCTTTCTTT
cdr3_aa: CASSTSYPNHEAFF

v_call: TRBV11-3
d_call: .
j_call: TRBJ1-3
clone_size: many
cdr3_nt: TGTGCCAGCAGCTCGACAGCGGGAAACACCATATATTTT
cdr3_aa: CASSSTAGNTIYF

v_call: TRBV6-2/TRBV6-3
d_call: .
j_call: TRBJ2-7
clone_size: .
cdr3_nt: TGTGCCAGCAGTTACTCGAAGATCAGTTCCTACGAGCAGTACTTC
cdr3_aa: CASSYSKISSYEQYF

v_call: TRBV19
d_call: TRBD2
j_call: TRBJ2-1
clone_size: many
cdr3_nt: TGTGCCAGTAGTATCCGGGGGGGATCTCATGAGCAGTTCTTC
cdr3_aa: CASSIRGGSHEQFF

v_call: TRBV7-2
d_call: .
j_call: TRBJ1-6
clone_size: many
cdr3_nt: TGTGCCAGCAGACGAGTCGGTATCGACTCACCCCTCCACTTT
cdr3_aa: CASRRVGIDSPLHF

v_call: TRBV19
d_call: .
j_call: TRBJ2-1
clone_size: .
cdr3_nt: TGTGCCAGTAGTATAGGTGATTACAATGAGCAGTTCTTC
cdr3_aa: CASSIGDYNEQFF

v_call: TRBV7-2
d_call: .
j_call: TRBJ2-7
clone_size: many
cdr3_nt: TGTGCCAGCAGCTTCGACATCTCTAGGGGCTACGAGCAGTACTTC
cdr3_aa: CASSFDISRGYEQYF

v_call: TRBV2
d_call: .
j_call: TRBJ2-1
clone_size: .
cdr3_nt: TGTGCCAGCAGTGAATCCAGGACCTCCTACAATGAGCAGTTCTTC
cdr3_aa: CASSESRTSYNEQFF